Below, 29 T cell receptor beta chains from the same sample are listed, as sequenced in a study of CD8 T cells in ankylosing spondylitis. TCRdb fed the 5' RACE reads into MiXCR, producing one record per CDR3 protein. The table records 250,000 to 400,000 distinct CDR3 sequences, roughly 11% of them present only once. Sequenced material: blood, either unsorted or a sorted T cell fraction (not recorded which). The receptors originated from a female donor with ankylosing spondylitis or in good health (not recorded which).

The rearrangement joins TRBV5-1 to TRBJ2-7; D tentatively reads TRBD1 or TRBD2 (5 bases each). The germline V gene encodes CDR1 SGHRS and CDR2 YFSETQ. Trimming stripped 5 bases from V and 6 bases from J, with 18 bases between. This CDR3 has 14 amino acids. CDR3: CASSPGPHSGEQYF. CDR3 DNA: TGCGCCAGCAGTCCGGGACCACATTCAGGCGAGCAGTACTTC.

This clonotype occurred many times. The chain combines TRBV11-1 with TRBJ2-1; the D gene could be TRBD1 or TRBD2 (5 bases each). The CDR3 consists of 15 residues. V shed 6 bases and J shed 7 bases, with 19 bases lying between them. The germline gives CDR1 SGHAT, CDR2 FQDESV (reference sequence). The CDR3 region has the DNA TGTGCCAGCAGATCCGGGGCCTCAGGTGAGAATGAGCAGTTCTTC. It specifies CASRSGASGENEQFF. Together with reference TRBV11-1 and TRBJ2-1, the CDR3 gives the full variable domain: EAEVAQSPRYKITEKSQAVAFWCDPISGHATLYWYRQILGQGPELLVQFQDESVVDDSQLPKDRFSAERLKGVDSTLKIQPAELGDSAMYLCASRSGASGENEQFFGPGTRLTVL.

This clonotype has ten or more counts. This rearrangement joins TRBV20-1 to TRBJ2-1; D remains unclear. Germline V gives CDR1 DFQATT, CDR2 SNEGSKA (reference sequence). The V gene lost 1 base and the J gene lost 3 bases, with 7 bases spanning the gap. This CDR3 contains 13 residues. CDR3 nucleotide sequence: TGCAGTGCTAGAGTTGCGGTCTACAATGAGCAGTTCTTC. This translates into CSARVAVYNEQFF.

This clonotype was recorded many times. V usage is TRBV20-1 and J usage is TRBJ2-6; D ambiguous. Germline CDR1 DFQATT, CDR2 SNEGSKA (reference sequence). Trimming took 4 bases from V and 6 from J, leaving 10 bases between them. There are 13 residues in the CDR3. Here the CDR3 reads CSATEDLANVLTF. The CDR3 nucleotides read TGCAGTGCTACAGAGGATCTGGCCAACGTCCTGACTTTC.

This clonotype was recorded at least ten times. The V call is TRBV20-1, the J call TRBJ2-5; TRBD2 agrees at 7 bases. This CDR3 spans 15 amino acids. Trimming cost V 3 bases and J 2 bases; bases outside gene matches: 9. Germline lookup yields CDR1 DFQATT and CDR2 SNEGSKA (reference sequence). The CDR3 region has the DNA TGCAGTGCTAGTTCTCTAGCGGAAAAACAAGAGACCCAGTACTTC. It yields the protein CSASSLAEKQETQYF.

The table lists this clonotype with many counts. The chain joins TRBV9 to TRBJ2-3, with 9 bases aligning to TRBD1. The CDR3 totals 16 residues. The ends lost 0 bases at V and 3 bases at J; junction bases unmatched: 5. Germline CDR1 and CDR2: SGDLS and YYNGEE. The CDR3 DNA sequence: TGTGCCAGCAGCGTAGGTGGACAGGGGCCTACAGATACGCAGTATTTT. Translating gives CASSVGGQGPTDTQYF.

In this sample, this clonotype turned up many times. The chain uses TRBV27 and TRBJ2-6; possibly TRBD1 for D (6 bases). This CDR3 has 18 amino acids. Trimming took off 6 bases at V and 0 bases at J, with 18 bases between the two ends. Germline CDR1 reads MNHEY; CDR2 reads SMNVEV (reference sequence). CDR3 loop: CASSPYTGFRSGANVLTF. DNA of the CDR3: TGTGCCAGCAGCCCTTATACAGGGTTCCGCTCTGGGGCCAACGTCCTGACTTTC. Full variable domain (rest looked up from reference TRBV27 and TRBJ2-6): EAQVTQNPRYLITVTGKKLTVTCSQNMNHEYMSWYRQDPGLGLRQIYYSMNVEVTDKGDVPEGYKVSRKEKRNFPLILESPSPNQTSLYFCASSPYTGFRSGANVLTFGAGSRLTVL.

V gene TRBV27 combines with J gene TRBJ2-1; tentatively, D is TRBD2 (6 bases). The CDR3 has 15 amino acids. From germline, CDR1 is MNHEY and CDR2 SMNVEV (reference sequence). The germline V and J ends were trimmed by 4 bases and 2 bases, with 12 bases remaining between them. CDR3 sequence (DNA): TGTGCCAGCAGTTCTGGGACTTCGACCTACAATGAGCAGTTCTTC. It specifies CASSSGTSTYNEQFF.

In this sample, this clonotype turned up many times. DNA for the CDR3: TGTGCCAGCCATGTGGCGGGAGGGCGGAATGAGCAGTTCTTC. The encoded protein is CASHVAGGRNEQFF. This chain joins TRBV6-1 and TRBJ2-1; 9 bases fit TRBD2. The CDR3 has 14 amino acids. Germline V gene data show CDR1 as MNHNS and CDR2 as SASEGT. After removal of 8 bases from V and 7 bases from J, the junction contained 9 bases not matched to a gene.

In its sample, this clonotype was seen a few times. The rearrangement uses TRBV10-3 and TRBJ2-1; D remains unclear. The germline CDR1 and CDR2 sequences are ENHRY and SYGVKD. This CDR3 comprises 13 residues. V was pared by 4 bases and J by 8 bases, with 12 bases between. CDR3 sequence reads: CAISGPASDEQFF. The CDR3 nucleotides are TGTGCCATCAGTGGGCCGGCTTCGGATGAGCAGTTCTTC.

The V and J genes are TRBV20-1 and TRBJ1-2, with D perhaps matching TRBD1 (5 bases). Germline CDR1 and CDR2: DFQATT and SNEGSKA (reference sequence). Trimming removed 1 base from V and 7 bases from J, with 13 bases in between. This CDR3 comprises 13 residues. The CDR3 bases are TGCAGTGCTAGAGGGGGCTGGTGGGCTGGCTACACCTTC. This codes for CSARGGWWAGYTF.

This clonotype showed up many times. V gene TRBV11-3 combines with J gene TRBJ2-1, with 11 bases aligning to TRBD2. Germline V CDR1 and CDR2: SGHNT, YENEEA. With 3 bases clipped from V and 7 bases from J, the junction kept 11 bases outside the gene matches. CDR3 length: 17 amino acids. The chain's CDR3 is CASSLGLLAGDKNEQFF. CDR3 nucleotides: TGTGCCAGCAGCTTGGGCCTACTAGCGGGGGACAAGAATGAGCAGTTCTTC.

Concerning this clonotype itself: Just one base apart from a much larger clone, this may be a read error. This sequence joins TRBV5-1 and TRBJ1-4, with D possibly TRBD1 on 6 matching bases. Germline CDR1 SGHRS, CDR2 YFSETQ. This CDR3 contains 14 residues. CDR3 coding DNA: TGCGCCAGCAGCTTACAGGGAGGGAGTGAAAAACCGTTTTTT. Encoded protein: CASSLQGGSEKPFF.

The chain couples TRBV19 to TRBJ1-5, with D possibly being TRBD1 (5 bases). Trimming shortened V by 7 bases and J by 4 bases, and 14 bases separated the two germline ends. The CDR3 extends over 14 amino acids. Per germline, CDR1 LNHDA and CDR2 SQIVND (reference sequence). CDR3 in amino acids: CASTGLQGNQPQHF. Here the CDR3 DNA reads TGTGCCAGTACCGGACTCCAGGGAAATCAGCCCCAGCATTTT.

In its sample, this clonotype was seen a few times. The chain has TRBV7-6 and TRBJ2-7; D is ambiguous. CDR3 size: 15 residues. Germline loops: CDR1 SGHVS, CDR2 FNYEAQ. V was trimmed by 1 base and J by 2 bases, leaving 12 bases between them. Here the CDR3 reads CASSLEFGRPYEQYF. CDR3 nucleotide sequence: TGTGCCAGCAGCTTAGAGTTTGGACGGCCCTACGAGCAGTACTTC.

The V gene is TRBV6-5, the J gene TRBJ1-5; 8 nucleotides agree with TRBD1. The germline gives CDR1 MNHEY, CDR2 SVGAGI. V lost 0 bases and J lost 6; bases outside the gene matches: 4. The CDR3 has 15 residues. The CDR3 region has the DNA TGTGCCAGCAGTTACTCCCAGGGGGCAACTCAGCCCCAGCATTTT. It encodes CASSYSQGATQPQHF.

Ten or more counts support this clonotype. The chain employs TRBV19 and TRBJ2-1; D gene uncertain. Trimming pared 3 bases from V and 5 bases from J, leaving 8 bases between. This CDR3 comprises 13 residues. Per germline, CDR1 LNHDA and CDR2 SQIVND (reference sequence). The CDR3 reads CASSMVRNNEQFF. Here the CDR3 DNA reads TGTGCCAGTAGTATGGTTAGAAACAATGAGCAGTTCTTC.

V gene TRBV7-2 combines with J gene TRBJ1-2; D uncertain. V lost 5 bases, J lost 0 bases, and 7 bases lay in between. Germline V gene sequence: CDR1 SGHTA, CDR2 FQGNSA. The CDR3 has 13 residues. CDR3 nucleotide sequence: TGTGCCAGCAGCGAAACAACTAACTATGGCTACACCTTC. Its translation: CASSETTNYGYTF.

Many counts were recorded for this clonotype. The rearrangement links TRBV16 to TRBJ1-1; no clear D gene. Trimming cost V 4 bases and J 10 bases, with 13 bases left between them. The germline V gene encodes CDR1 KGHSY and CDR2 FQNENV. CDR3 length: 12 residues. The CDR3 nucleotides are TGTGCCAGCAGCCCTTATAGGACCACAGCTTTCTTT. This gives the protein CASSPYRTTAFF.

The CDR3 bases are TGCGCCAGCAGCTACGGACAAGGGCTCGGCACAGATACGCAGTATTTT. Protein product: CASSYGQGLGTDTQYF. This chain links TRBV5-1 with TRBJ2-3; a possible D gene is TRBD1 (5 bases). CDR1 and CDR2 (germline): SGHRS, YFSETQ. Trimming stripped 3 bases from V and 1 base from J, with 15 bases between. The CDR3 is made up of 16 amino acids. Combining the CDR3 with reference TRBV5-1 and TRBJ2-3 gives the whole variable domain KAGVTQTPRYLIKTRGQQVTLSCSPISGHRSVSWYQQTPGQGLQFLFEYFSETQRNKGNFPGRFSGRQFSNSRSEMNVSTLELGDSALYLCASSYGQGLGTDTQYFGPGTRLTVL.

The table lists this clonotype with many counts. The CDR3 here is CASSLGGPLNTGELFF. The CDR3 DNA reads TGTGCCAGCAGCTTAGGCGGGCCCTTGAACACCGGGGAGCTGTTTTTT. The chain is built from TRBV7-2 and TRBJ2-2, with D perhaps TRBD2 (5 bases). This CDR3 has 16 amino acids. The ends were cut back, 1 base at V and 1 base at J, with 10 bases in the middle. Germline assignment: CDR1 SGHTA and CDR2 FQGNSA.

This chain uses TRBV30 with TRBJ1-3; 10 bases are a match to TRBD1. Germline V gene lookup returns CDR1 GTSNPN and CDR2 SVGIG (reference sequence). J lost 5 bases, V lost 1 base, and 5 bases had no gene match. This CDR3 has 15 amino acids. The DNA of the CDR3 is TGTGCCTGGAGTGCCCTGACAGGGGGCAGAAACACCATATATTTT. Its translation: CAWSALTGGRNTIYF.

There are many counts of this clonotype. The chain employs TRBV20-1 and TRBJ2-3; D may match TRBD1 or TRBD2 (5 bases each). Germline lookup yields CDR1 DFQATT and CDR2 SNEGSKA (reference sequence). V was trimmed by 6 bases and J by 2 bases, leaving 15 bases between them. The CDR3 is 14 residues long. This chain's CDR3 is CSAARDQYTDTQYF. The CDR3 DNA reads TGCAGTGCGGCCCGGGACCAATACACAGATACGCAGTATTTT.

This clonotype was observed many times. The chain links TRBV5-1 to TRBJ2-1; 7 nucleotides line up with TRBD2. The CDR3 extends over 16 amino acids. Losses at the gene ends were 4 bases for V and 0 bases for J; bases not matched to a gene: 7. CDR1 is SGHRS, CDR2 YFSETQ, per germline. CDR3 sequence reads: CASSLISGASYNEQFF. CDR3 sequence (DNA): TGCGCCAGCAGCCTCATAAGCGGGGCCTCCTACAATGAGCAGTTCTTC.

This clonotype was counted many times. The chain carries TRBV20-1 and TRBJ1-6; 8 bases align to TRBD1. This CDR3 comprises 16 residues. From germline, CDR1 is DFQATT and CDR2 SNEGSKA (reference sequence). V lost 2 bases and J lost 6; bases outside the gene matches: 9. DNA for the CDR3: TGCAGTGCTAGAAGGAAGGACAGGGCGGGTAATTCACCCCTCCACTTT. Residues: CSARRKDRAGNSPLHF.

The chain joins TRBV24-1 to TRBJ2-6; TRBD1 might be the D (7 bases). Germline V gene data show CDR1 as KGHDR and CDR2 as SFDVKD. The ends were cut back, 5 bases at V and 3 bases at J, with 13 bases in the middle. The CDR3 loop spans 16 amino acids. The CDR3 bases are TGTGCCACCAGTGTCCAGGGGGGTGATGGGGCCAACGTCCTGACTTTC. Translating it yields CATSVQGGDGANVLTF.

This clonotype was seen at least ten times. The V call is TRBV20-1, the J call TRBJ1-3; D not resolved. Trimming left V 0 bases short and J 0 bases short, with 15 bases between. The germline V gene has CDR1 DFQATT and CDR2 SNEGSKA (reference sequence). There are 17 residues in the CDR3. In DNA, the CDR3 is TGCAGTGCTAGAGATTCGTTCGGGCCTAGCTCTGGAAACACCATATATTTT. Its protein product is CSARDSFGPSSGNTIYF.

This clonotype was recorded at least ten times. The chain is built from TRBV12-3 or TRBV12-4 and TRBJ2-5; maybe TRBD2 (5 bases). V lost 6 bases and J lost 9, with 11 bases in between. CDR3 size: 11 residues. CDR3 DNA: TGTGCCAGCAGCGAAGAGGGAGCCCAGTACTTC. Translation: CASSEEGAQYF.

This clonotype was observed many times. The chain is built from TRBV28 and TRBJ2-1; 8 nucleotides match TRBD1. CDR1 and CDR2 from the germline V gene are MDHEN and SYDVKM. The length of the CDR3 is 15 residues. The V gene end was trimmed by 5 bases and the J gene end by 8 bases; junction bases not matched to a gene: 11. Here the CDR3 DNA reads TGTGCCAGCAGTCTGGACAGGGTCCTGGGAGATGAGCAGTTCTTC. Its protein product is CASSLDRVLGDEQFF.